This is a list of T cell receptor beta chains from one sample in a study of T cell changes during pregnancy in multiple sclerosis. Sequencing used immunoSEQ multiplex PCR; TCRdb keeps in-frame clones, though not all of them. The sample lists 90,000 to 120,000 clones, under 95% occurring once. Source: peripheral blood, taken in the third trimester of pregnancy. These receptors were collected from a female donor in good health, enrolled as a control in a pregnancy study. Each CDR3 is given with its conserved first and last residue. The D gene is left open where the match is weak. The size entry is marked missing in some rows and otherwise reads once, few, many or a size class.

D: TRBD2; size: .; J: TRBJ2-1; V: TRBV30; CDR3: CAWRLAGSYNEQFF; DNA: TGTGCCTGGAGACTAGCGGGGTCTTACAATGAGCAGTTCTTC
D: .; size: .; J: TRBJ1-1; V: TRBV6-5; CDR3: CASRKTVAWAEAFF; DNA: TGTGCCAGCAGAAAGACAGTGGCGTGGGCTGAAGCTTTCTTT
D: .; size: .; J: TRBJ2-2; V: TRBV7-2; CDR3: CASRLTLLNTGELFF; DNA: TGTGCCAGCAGACTCACACTACTGAACACTGGGGAGCTGTTTTTT
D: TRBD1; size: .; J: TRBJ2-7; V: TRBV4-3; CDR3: CASSYTPNRGPYEQYF; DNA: TGCGCCAGCAGCTACACGCCGAACAGGGGCCCCTACGAGCAGTACTTC
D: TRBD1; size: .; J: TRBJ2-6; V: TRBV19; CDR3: CASLAGTGGTGANVLTF; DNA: TGTGCCAGTCTAGCCGGGACAGGGGGAACTGGGGCCAACGTCCTGACTTTC
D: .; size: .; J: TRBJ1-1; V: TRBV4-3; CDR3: CASRSGHPGAEAFF; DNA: TGCGCCAGCCGCTCGGGACATCCTGGGGCTGAAGCTTTCTTT
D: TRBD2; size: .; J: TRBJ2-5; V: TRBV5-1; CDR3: CASSLDDSGGGQETQYF; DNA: TGCGCCAGCAGCTTGGACGATAGCGGGGGGGGACAAGAGACCCAGTACTTC
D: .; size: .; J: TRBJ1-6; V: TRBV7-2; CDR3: CASSSRQVYNSPLHF; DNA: TGTGCCAGCAGCTCACGACAGGTTTATAATTCACCCCTCCACTTT
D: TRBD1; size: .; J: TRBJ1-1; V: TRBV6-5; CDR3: CASSYSGRGLGTEAFF; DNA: TGTGCCAGCAGTTACTCTGGCAGGGGGCTAGGAACTGAAGCTTTCTTT
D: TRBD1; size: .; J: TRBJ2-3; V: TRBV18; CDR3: CASSRQGSTDTQYF; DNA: TGTGCCAGCTCCAGACAGGGTAGCACAGATACGCAGTATTTT
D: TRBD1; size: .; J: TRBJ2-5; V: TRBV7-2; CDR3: CASSPETGRAQYF; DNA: TGTGCCAGCAGCCCCGAGACAGGGCGGGCCCAGTACTTC
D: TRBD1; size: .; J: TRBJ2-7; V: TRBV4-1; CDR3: CASSQDWTGRGEQYF; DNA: TGCGCCAGCAGCCAAGATTGGACAGGGCGAGGGGAGCAGTACTTC
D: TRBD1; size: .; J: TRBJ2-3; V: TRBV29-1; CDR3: CSVVTGGRRSTDTQYF; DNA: TGCAGCGTTGTAACAGGGGGTCGCCGTAGCACAGATACGCAGTATTTT
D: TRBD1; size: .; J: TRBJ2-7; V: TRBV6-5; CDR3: CASRRHHTGEYEQYF; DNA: TGTGCCAGCAGACGCCACCATACAGGGGAATACGAGCAGTACTTC
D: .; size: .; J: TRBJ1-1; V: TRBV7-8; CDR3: CASSLQGSNTEAFF; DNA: TGTGCCAGCAGCTTACAGGGATCGAACACTGAAGCTTTCTTT
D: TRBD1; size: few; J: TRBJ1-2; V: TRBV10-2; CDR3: CASRDRVGVTDYGYTF; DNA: TGCGCCAGCAGGGACAGGGTCGGTGTAACTGACTATGGCTACACCTTC
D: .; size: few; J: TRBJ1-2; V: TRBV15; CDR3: CATGTGYGYTF; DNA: TGTGCCACGGGGACTGGCTATGGCTACACCTTC
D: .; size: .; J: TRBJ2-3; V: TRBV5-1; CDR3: CASSLRGWSTDTQYF; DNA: TGCGCCAGCAGCTTGCGGGGGTGGAGCACAGATACGCAGTATTTT
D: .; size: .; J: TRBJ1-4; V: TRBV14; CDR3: CAISNRFVRATNEKLFF; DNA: TGTGCCATCTCGAACAGGTTCGTACGTGCAACTAATGAAAAACTGTTTTTT
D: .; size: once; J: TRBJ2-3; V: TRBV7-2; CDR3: CASSVHLDTQYF; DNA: TGTGCCAGCAGCGTTCATTTAGATACGCAGTATTTT
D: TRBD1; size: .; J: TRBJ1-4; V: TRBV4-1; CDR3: CASSQDGQGGEKLFF; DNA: TGCGCCAGCAGCCAAGATGGACAGGGGGGTGAAAAACTGTTTTTT
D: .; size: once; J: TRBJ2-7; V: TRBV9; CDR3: CASSSGLSYEQYF; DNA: TGTGCCAGCAGCTCGGGACTTTCCTACGAGCAGTACTTC
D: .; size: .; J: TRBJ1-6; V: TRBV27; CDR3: CASSLNGRAGHSPLHF; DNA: TGTGCCAGCAGTTTAAATGGCAGGGCTGGGCATTCACCCCTCCACTTT
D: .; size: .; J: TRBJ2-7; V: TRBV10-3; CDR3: CAISELGDSHEQYF; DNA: TGTGCCATCAGTGAGCTAGGGGATTCCCACGAGCAGTACTTC
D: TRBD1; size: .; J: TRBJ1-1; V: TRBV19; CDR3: CASSQGARTEAFF; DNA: TGTGCCAGTTCCCAGGGGGCGAGGACTGAAGCTTTCTTT
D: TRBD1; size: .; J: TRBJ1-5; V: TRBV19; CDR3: CASSITGDQPQHF; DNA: TGTGCCAGTAGTATAACAGGGGACCAGCCCCAGCATTTT
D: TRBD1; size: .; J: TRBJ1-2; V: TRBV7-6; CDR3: CASSLPGTGEANYGYTF; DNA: TGTGCCAGCAGCCTCCCCGGGACAGGGGAAGCTAACTATGGCTACACCTTC
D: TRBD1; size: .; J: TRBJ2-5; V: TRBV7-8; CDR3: CASSLRGTAQETQYF; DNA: TGTGCCAGCAGCTTAAGGGGGACAGCCCAAGAGACCCAGTACTTC
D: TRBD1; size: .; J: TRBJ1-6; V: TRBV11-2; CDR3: CASSFYRGQGESPLHF; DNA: TGTGCCAGCAGCTTTTACAGGGGTCAGGGTGAATCACCCCTCCACTTT
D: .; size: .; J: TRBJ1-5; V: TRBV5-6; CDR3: CASSLEFRQPQHF; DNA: TGTGCCAGCAGCTTGGAATTCAGGCAGCCCCAGCATTTT
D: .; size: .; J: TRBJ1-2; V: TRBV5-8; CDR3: CASSPGVYNYGYTF; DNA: TGTGCCAGCAGCCCGGGAGTATATAACTATGGCTACACCTTC
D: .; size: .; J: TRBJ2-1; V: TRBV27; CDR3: CASSLSRGSYNEQFF; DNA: TGTGCCAGCAGTTTATCACGGGGCTCCTACAATGAGCAGTTCTTC
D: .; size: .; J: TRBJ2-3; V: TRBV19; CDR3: CASTDSPSTDTQYF; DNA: TGTGCCAGTACGGACAGTCCTAGCACAGATACGCAGTATTTT
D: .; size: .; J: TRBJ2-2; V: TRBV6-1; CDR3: CASSDEGNTGELFF; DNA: TGTGCCAGCAGTGATGAGGGGAACACCGGGGAGCTGTTTTTT
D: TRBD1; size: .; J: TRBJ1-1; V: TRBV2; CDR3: CASSDSRGETEAFF; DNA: TGTGCCAGCAGTGACTCCAGGGGGGAGACTGAAGCTTTCTTT
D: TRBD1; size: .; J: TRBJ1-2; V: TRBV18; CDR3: CASSPPALQGNYGYTF; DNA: TGTGCCAGCTCACCACCAGCATTACAGGGGAACTATGGCTACACCTTC
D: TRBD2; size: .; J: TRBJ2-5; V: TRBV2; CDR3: CASSEALAGGETQYF; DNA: TGTGCCAGCAGTGAGGCGCTAGCGGGGGGAGAGACCCAGTACTTC